This T cell receptor (beta chain) was observed in a study of T cell changes during pregnancy in multiple sclerosis. The repertoire was sequenced with immunoSEQ multiplex PCR; TCRdb's copy has only in-frame clones and lacks some. Altogether 85,000 to 130,000 clones are present, 90% to 95% being singletons, with the ten largest covering 1% to 1.5%. This CDR3 comprises 15 residues. Germline CDR1 SEHNR, CDR2 FQNEAQ (reference sequence). On this clone itself: Its ends do not fully match the called genes, so a read error is possible.

The rearrangement joins TRBV7-9 to TRBJ1-5; 7 nucleotides agree with TRBD1. This sample comprised peripheral blood, obtained in the second trimester of pregnancy. The TCR was taken from a female donor with multiple sclerosis, enrolled in a pregnancy study. The DNA of the CDR3 is TGTGCCAGCAGTTTAGGAGGGGGCGGGGATCAGCCCCAGCATTTT. Its protein product is CASSLGGGGDQPQHF.